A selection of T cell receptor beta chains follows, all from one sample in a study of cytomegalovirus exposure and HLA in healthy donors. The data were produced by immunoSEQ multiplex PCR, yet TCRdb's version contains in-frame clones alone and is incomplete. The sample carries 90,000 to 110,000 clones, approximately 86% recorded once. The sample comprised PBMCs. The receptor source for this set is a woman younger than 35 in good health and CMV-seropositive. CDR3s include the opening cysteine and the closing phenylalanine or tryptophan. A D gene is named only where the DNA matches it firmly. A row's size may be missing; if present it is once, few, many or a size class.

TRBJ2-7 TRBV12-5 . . CASGPRRGALSYEQYF TGTGCTAGTGGTCCCCGCAGGGGGGCGCTCTCCTACGAGCAGTACTTC
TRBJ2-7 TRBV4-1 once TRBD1 CASSHDTGTGRYEQYF TGCGCCAGCAGCCATGATACCGGGACAGGACGTTACGAGCAGTACTTC
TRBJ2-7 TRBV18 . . CASSPRQHDYEQYF TGTGCCAGCTCACCAAGACAACATGACTACGAGCAGTACTTC
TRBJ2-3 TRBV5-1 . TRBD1 CASSPGTVRTDTQYF TGCGCCAGCAGCCCCGGGACAGTGAGGACAGATACGCAGTATTTT
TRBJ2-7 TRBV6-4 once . CASSDPTGSGSYEQYF TGTGCCAGCAGTGACCCGACCGGGAGTGGCTCCTACGAGCAGTACTTC
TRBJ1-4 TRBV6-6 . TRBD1 CASTYGQGGEKLFF TGTGCCAGCACCTACGGACAGGGCGGCGAAAAACTGTTTTTT
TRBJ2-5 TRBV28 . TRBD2 CASSVGGGQETQYF TGTGCCAGCAGTGTCGGCGGGGGACAAGAGACCCAGTACTTC
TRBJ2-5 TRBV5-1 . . CASSLFSQETQYF TGCGCCAGCAGCTTGTTCTCTCAAGAGACCCAGTACTTC
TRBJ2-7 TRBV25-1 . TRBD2 CASSPGLESAEQYF TGTGCCAGCAGCCCGGGACTAGAATCGGCCGAGCAGTACTTC
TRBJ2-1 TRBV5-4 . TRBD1 CASSSGTGAYNEQFF TGTGCCAGCAGCTCCGGGACAGGGGCTTACAATGAGCAGTTCTTC
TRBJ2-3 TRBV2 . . CASALSALGRGDTQYF TGTGCCAGCGCTCTCAGCGCACTAGGACGCGGAGATACGCAGTATTTT